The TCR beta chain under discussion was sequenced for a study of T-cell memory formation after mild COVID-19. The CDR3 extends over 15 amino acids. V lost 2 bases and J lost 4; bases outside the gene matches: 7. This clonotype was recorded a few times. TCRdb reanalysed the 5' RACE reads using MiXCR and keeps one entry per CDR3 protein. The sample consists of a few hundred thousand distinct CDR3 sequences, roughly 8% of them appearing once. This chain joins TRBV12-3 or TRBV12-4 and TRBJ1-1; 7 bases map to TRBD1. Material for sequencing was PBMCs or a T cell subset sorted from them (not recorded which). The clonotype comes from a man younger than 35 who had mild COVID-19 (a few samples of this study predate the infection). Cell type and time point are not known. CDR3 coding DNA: TGTGCCAGCAGTTTACTCCTGACAGGGACCACTGAAGCTTTCTTT. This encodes CASSLLLTGTTEAFF.